This TCR beta chain was found in a study of blood T cell repertoires in COVID-19. Overall study: Material from acute and convalescent COVID-19 was sourced from the United States, Italy and Spain. PBMCs, B-cell-depleted T cells, or T cells were the source of the cDNA or gDNA that made up the material.

Recruitment covered 25 or so US areas and drew participants whose ages spanned about 18 to 95 years. Participants had their cohort set by participant-reported clinical history. TCRdb keeps only in-frame clones here, not all; method: immunoSEQ multiplex PCR. The sample shows under 350,000 clones, 65% to 90% of them seen only once. V was cut by 0 bases and J by 5 bases, with 10 bases left in between. The CDR3 is made up of 14 amino acids. Per germline, CDR1 LNHNV and CDR2 YYDKDF (reference sequence). The TCR comes from a woman between 40 and 55 years old with acute COVID-19. This chain joins TRBV15 and TRBJ2-5; TRBD2 is a possible D gene (6 bases). Material: PBMCs or T cells enriched from blood (not recorded which). The CDR3 region has the DNA TGTGCCACCAGCAGAGATGGAGGGAAGGAGACCCAGTACTTC. Translating gives CATSRDGGKETQYF.